One TCR beta chain is described in this entry. Its target is unknown. The sample originates from a study of radiotherapy plus CTLA-4 blockade in lung cancer. Study information: For 15% to 20% of patients, objective responses occurred, and around 34% had disease control.

Broader study findings: Reports identified early blood T cell clone dynamics, with interferon-beta, as the best response predictor.

With ipilimumab providing CTLA-4 blockade, focal radiation was administered to patients who had chemo-refractory metastatic non-small-cell lung cancer. This table comes from immunoSEQ multiplex PCR, and its TCRdb copy is limited to in-frame clones, with some not included. The table records 57,000 or so clones, roughly 80% of them present only once. The material sequenced was peripheral blood, taken from a patient treated with radiotherapy plus ipilimumab. The sequence was obtained from a human donor with non-small cell lung cancer who had a complete response to radiotherapy plus ipilimumab.

CDR3 DNA: TGCGCCAGCAGCCAAGTGATAGGGACGGGCAATCAGCCCCAGCATTTT. Translated, it gives CASSQVIGTGNQPQHF. This chain joins TRBV4-1 and TRBJ1-5, with D maybe TRBD1 (5 bases). CDR1 is MGHRA and CDR2 is YSYEKL in the germline V gene. CDR3 length: 16 residues. Trimming removed 1 base from V and 2 bases from J, with 12 bases in between.